One and the same sample provided the 9 T cell receptor beta chains below, sequenced in a study of T cells in Graves' hyperthyroidism and ophthalmopathy. TCR beta CDR3 region amplification was performed from RNA transcripts. HTBI primers drove first-round RT-PCR of the TCR CDR3. A single record per CDR3 protein comes from TCRdb applying MiXCR to the multiplex PCR reads. The top ten clones hold 25% to 35% of a sample with approximately 400,000 distinct CDR3 sequences, 15% to 18% of them seen once. Sequences were obtained from blood. The receptors were sampled from a woman in her late teens or twenties with Graves' hyperthyroidism that later progressed to Graves' ophthalmopathy.

The chain carries TRBV19 and TRBJ2-1; a possible D gene is TRBD2 (6 bases). This CDR3 is built from 15 residues. V shed 6 bases and J shed 0 bases, with 12 bases lying between them. CDR1 and CDR2 (germline): LNHDA, SQIVND (reference sequence). CDR3 in amino acids: CASRDYHSSYNEQFF. The DNA for the CDR3 is TGTGCCAGTAGGGACTACCACAGCTCCTACAATGAGCAGTTCTTC.

This clonotype was found many times. The chain uses TRBV20-1 and TRBJ2-7; 10 bases map to TRBD2. This CDR3 is built from 17 residues. J was trimmed by 3 bases and V by 2 bases; bases with no gene match: 13. The germline V gene has CDR1 DFQATT and CDR2 SNEGSKA (reference sequence). This chain's CDR3 is CSARSLAGVPRGYEQYF. The CDR3 DNA sequence: TGCAGTGCTAGATCCCTAGCGGGAGTACCCCGAGGCTACGAGCAGTACTTC.

The sample holds many counts of this clonotype. The rearrangement links TRBV7-9 to TRBJ2-3; 9 bases match TRBD2. V trimming: 5 bases; J trimming: 0 bases; junction bases outside the gene matches: 12. Germline V gene data show CDR1 as SEHNR and CDR2 as FQNEAQ (reference sequence). CDR3 length: 18 residues. The CDR3 reads CASSLPSGVGRSTDTQYF. DNA of the CDR3: TGTGCCAGCAGCCTCCCTAGCGGGGTGGGCCGAAGCACAGATACGCAGTATTTT.

The table lists this clonotype with many counts. The chain has TRBV24-1 and TRBJ2-6, with D hard to call. The CDR3 consists of 14 residues. With 6 bases removed from V and 0 bases from J, the gap between germline ends came to 5 bases. Germline V gene data show CDR1 as KGHDR and CDR2 as SFDVKD. CDR3 coding DNA: TGTGCCACCAGTCGGAGCTCTGGGGCCAACGTCCTGACTTTC. This codes for CATSRSSGANVLTF.

There are a few counts of this clonotype. The chain joins TRBV5-4 to TRBJ2-1, with D perhaps being TRBD1 or TRBD2 (5 bases each). There are 14 residues in the CDR3. Germline lookup yields CDR1 SGHNT and CDR2 YYREEE (reference sequence). V was pared by 4 bases and J by 5 bases, with 13 bases between. This CDR3 reads CASSRRDDNNEQFF. The CDR3 region has the DNA TGTGCCAGCAGCAGACGGGACGACAACAATGAGCAGTTCTTC.

This chain uses TRBV20-1 with TRBJ2-5; D may match TRBD1 or TRBD2 (5 bases each). CDR1 DFQATT and CDR2 SNEGSKA come from the germline V gene (reference sequence). Trimming left V 0 bases short and J 1 base short, with 12 bases between. This CDR3 has 15 amino acids. This chain's CDR3 is CSARELGPTQETQYF. Here the CDR3 DNA reads TGCAGTGCTAGAGAACTGGGACCCACCCAAGAGACCCAGTACTTC.

This clonotype was recorded at least ten times. The rearrangement joins TRBV27 to TRBJ2-1; D unclear. V lost 7 bases and J 8 bases, leaving 12 bases between the germline ends. Germline V gives CDR1 MNHEY, CDR2 SMNVEV (reference sequence). This CDR3 has 12 amino acids. For the CDR3, the DNA is TGTGCCAGCACTCAAGGCCGGGATGAGCAGTTCTTC. This codes for CASTQGRDEQFF.

This clonotype has a count of ten or more. The chain recombines TRBV20-1 with TRBJ2-7; 8 positions agree with TRBD2. The length of the CDR3 is 15 residues. Losses at the gene ends were 1 base for V and 6 bases for J; bases not matched to a gene: 11. Germline-derived CDR1 and CDR2 are DFQATT and SNEGSKA (reference sequence). CDR3 in amino acids: CSARATTAGVSEQYF. The DNA for the CDR3 is TGCAGTGCTAGAGCGACTACAGCGGGAGTTTCCGAGCAGTACTTC.

This clonotype was seen repeatedly, ten times or more. The chain links TRBV2 to TRBJ1-2, with D hard to call. V was clipped by 3 bases and J by 1 base, with 9 bases between them. Germline V lookup: CDR1 SNHLY, CDR2 FYNNEI. The CDR3 consists of 14 residues. The DNA for the CDR3 is TGTGCCAGCAGTGACACGGGCAGTAACTATGGCTACACCTTC. Translated: CASSDTGSNYGYTF.